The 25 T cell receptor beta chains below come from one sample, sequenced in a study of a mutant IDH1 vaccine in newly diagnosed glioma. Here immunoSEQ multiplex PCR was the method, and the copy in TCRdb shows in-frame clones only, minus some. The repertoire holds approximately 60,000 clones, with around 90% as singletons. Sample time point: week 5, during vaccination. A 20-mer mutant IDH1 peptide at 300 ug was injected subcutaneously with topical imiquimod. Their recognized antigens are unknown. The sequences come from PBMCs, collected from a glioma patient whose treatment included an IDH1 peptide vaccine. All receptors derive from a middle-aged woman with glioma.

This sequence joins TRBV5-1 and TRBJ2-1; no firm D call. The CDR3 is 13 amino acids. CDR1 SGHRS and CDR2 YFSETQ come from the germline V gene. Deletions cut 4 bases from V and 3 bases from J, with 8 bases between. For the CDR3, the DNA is TGCGCCAGCAGCCAAGTCAACTACAATGAGCAGTTCTTC. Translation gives CASSQVNYNEQFF.

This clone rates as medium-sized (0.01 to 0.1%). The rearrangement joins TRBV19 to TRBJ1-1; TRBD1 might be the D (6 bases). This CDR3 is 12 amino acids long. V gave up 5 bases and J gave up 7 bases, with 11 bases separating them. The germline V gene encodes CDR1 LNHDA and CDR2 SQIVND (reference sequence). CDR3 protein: CASSETGNEAFF. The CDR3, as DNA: TGTGCCAGTAGTGAGACAGGCAATGAAGCTTTCTTT.

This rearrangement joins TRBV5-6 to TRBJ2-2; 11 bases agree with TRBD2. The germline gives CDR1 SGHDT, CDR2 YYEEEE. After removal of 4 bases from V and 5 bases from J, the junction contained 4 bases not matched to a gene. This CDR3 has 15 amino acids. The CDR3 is CASSTTSGGTGELFF. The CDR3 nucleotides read TGTGCCAGCAGCACAACTAGCGGGGGAACCGGGGAGCTGTTTTTT. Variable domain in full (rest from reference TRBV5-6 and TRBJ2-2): DAGVTQSPTHLIKTRGQQVTLRCSPKSGHDTVSWYQQALGQGPQFIFQYYEEEERQRGNFPDRFSGHQFPNYSSELNVNALLLGDSALYLCASSTTSGGTGELFFGEGSRLTVL.

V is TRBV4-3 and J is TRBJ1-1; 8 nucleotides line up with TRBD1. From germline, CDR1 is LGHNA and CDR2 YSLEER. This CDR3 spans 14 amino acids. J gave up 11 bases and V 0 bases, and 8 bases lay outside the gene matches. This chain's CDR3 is CASSQDTGGGIAFF. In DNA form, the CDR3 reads TGCGCCAGCAGCCAAGATACAGGGGGGGGGATTGCTTTCTTT.

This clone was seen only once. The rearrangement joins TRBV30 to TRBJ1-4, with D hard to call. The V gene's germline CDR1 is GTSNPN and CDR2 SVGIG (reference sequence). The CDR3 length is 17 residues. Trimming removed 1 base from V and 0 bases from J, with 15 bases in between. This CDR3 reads CAWSEGRIIATNEKLFF. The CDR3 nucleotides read TGTGCCTGGAGTGAAGGCAGGATAATTGCAACTAATGAAAAACTGTTTTTT.

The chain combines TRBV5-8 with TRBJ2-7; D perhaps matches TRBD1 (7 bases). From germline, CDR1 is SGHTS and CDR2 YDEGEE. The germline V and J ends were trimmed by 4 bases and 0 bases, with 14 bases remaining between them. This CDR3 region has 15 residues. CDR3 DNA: TGTGCCAGCAGCCTGGCGGGACAGCTCTCCTACGAGCAGTACTTC. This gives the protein CASSLAGQLSYEQYF.

CDR3 coding DNA: TGTGCCAGCATGGACAGGGTTGCTGAAGCTTTCTTT. Translation gives CASMDRVAEAFF. This chain connects TRBV7-9 to TRBJ1-1; 8 bases map to TRBD1. V lost 7 bases, J lost 6 bases, and 4 bases stayed unmatched. CDR1 is SEHNR, CDR2 FQNEAQ, per germline (reference sequence). CDR3 length: 12 residues.

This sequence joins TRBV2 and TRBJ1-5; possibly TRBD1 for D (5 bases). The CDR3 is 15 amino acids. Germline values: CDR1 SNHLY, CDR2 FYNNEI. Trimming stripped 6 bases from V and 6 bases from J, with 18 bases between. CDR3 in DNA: TGTGCCAGCAGCCTATACCAGGGTAGGAGTCAGCCCCAGCATTTT. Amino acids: CASSLYQGRSQPQHF.

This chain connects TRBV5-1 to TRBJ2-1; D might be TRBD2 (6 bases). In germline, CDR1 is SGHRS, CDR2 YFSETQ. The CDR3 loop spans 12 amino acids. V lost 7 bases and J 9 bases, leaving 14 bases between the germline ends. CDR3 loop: CASWDSPGEQFF. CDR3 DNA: TGCGCCAGCTGGGACTCCCCTGGTGAGCAGTTCTTC.

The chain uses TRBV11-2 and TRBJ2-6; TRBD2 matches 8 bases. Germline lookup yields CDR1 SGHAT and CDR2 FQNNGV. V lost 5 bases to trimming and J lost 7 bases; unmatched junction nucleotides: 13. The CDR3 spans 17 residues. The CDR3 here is CASSPGGVSLGANVLTF. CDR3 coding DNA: TGTGCCAGCAGCCCCGGGGGGGTGAGCCTGGGCGCCAACGTCCTGACTTTC.

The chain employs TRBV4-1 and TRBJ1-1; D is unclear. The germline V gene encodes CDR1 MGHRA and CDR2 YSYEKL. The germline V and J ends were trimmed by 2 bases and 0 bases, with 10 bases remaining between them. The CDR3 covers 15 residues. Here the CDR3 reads CASSQPLSLNTEAFF. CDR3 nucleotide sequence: TGCGCCAGCAGCCAACCCCTGTCCTTGAACACTGAAGCTTTCTTT.

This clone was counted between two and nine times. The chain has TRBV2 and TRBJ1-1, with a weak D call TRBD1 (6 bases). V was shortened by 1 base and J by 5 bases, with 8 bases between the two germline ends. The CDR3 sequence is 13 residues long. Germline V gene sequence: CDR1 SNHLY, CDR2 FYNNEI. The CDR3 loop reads CASSEEQGTEAFF. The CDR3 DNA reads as TGTGCCAGCAGTGAAGAACAGGGAACTGAAGCTTTCTTT.

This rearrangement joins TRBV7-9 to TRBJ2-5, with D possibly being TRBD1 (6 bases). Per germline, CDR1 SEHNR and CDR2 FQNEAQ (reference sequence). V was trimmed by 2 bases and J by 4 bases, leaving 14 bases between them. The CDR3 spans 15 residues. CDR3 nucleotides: TGTGCCAGCAGCTTATTCAGGGGCCGAGGAGAGACCCAGTACTTC. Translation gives CASSLFRGRGETQYF.

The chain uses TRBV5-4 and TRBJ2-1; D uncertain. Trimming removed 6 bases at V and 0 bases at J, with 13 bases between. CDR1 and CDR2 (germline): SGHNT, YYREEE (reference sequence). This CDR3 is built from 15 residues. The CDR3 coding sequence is TGTGCCAGCACCAAGTCGGGCAGCTCCTACAATGAGCAGTTCTTC. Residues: CASTKSGSSYNEQFF.

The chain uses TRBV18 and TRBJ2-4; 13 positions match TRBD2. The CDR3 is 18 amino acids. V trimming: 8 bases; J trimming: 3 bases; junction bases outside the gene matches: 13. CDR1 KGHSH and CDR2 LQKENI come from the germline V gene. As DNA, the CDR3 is TGTGCCAGCCCCCGCCGACTTACTAGCGGGAGGGACAAAAACATTCAGTACTTC. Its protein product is CASPRRLTSGRDKNIQYF.

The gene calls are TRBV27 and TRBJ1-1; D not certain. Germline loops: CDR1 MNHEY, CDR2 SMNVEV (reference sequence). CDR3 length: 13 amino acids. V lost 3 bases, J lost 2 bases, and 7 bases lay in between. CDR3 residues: CASSFPGNTEAFF. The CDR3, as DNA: TGTGCCAGCAGTTTCCCCGGTAACACTGAAGCTTTCTTT.

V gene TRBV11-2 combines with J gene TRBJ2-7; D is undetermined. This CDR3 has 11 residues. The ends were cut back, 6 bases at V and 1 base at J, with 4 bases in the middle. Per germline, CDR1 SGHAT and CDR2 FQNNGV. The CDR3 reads CASSFSYEQYF. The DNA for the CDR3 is TGTGCCAGCAGTTTTTCCTACGAGCAGTACTTC.

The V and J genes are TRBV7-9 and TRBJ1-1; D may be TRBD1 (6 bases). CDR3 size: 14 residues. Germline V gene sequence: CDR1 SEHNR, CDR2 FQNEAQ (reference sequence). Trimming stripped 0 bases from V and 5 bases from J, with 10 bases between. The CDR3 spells CASSLAGGGTEAFF. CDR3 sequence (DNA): TGTGCCAGCAGCTTAGCGGGAGGGGGGACTGAAGCTTTCTTT. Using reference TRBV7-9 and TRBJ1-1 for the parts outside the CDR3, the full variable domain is DTGVSQNPRHKITKRGQNVTFRCDPISEHNRLYWYRQTLGQGPEFLTYFQNEAQLEKSRLLSDRFSAERPKGSFSTLEIQRTEQGDSAMYLCASSLAGGGTEAFFGQGTRLTVV.

CDR3 region: CASSESRGWEKLFF. DNA of the CDR3: TGCGCCAGCAGTGAGTCAAGAGGCTGGGAAAAACTGTTTTTT. The chain recombines TRBV10-2 with TRBJ1-4; D is ambiguous. Between the trimmed V and J ends, which lost 0 bases and 8 bases, there was a span of 10 bases. From germline, CDR1 is WSHSY and CDR2 SAAADI. The CDR3 has 14 residues.

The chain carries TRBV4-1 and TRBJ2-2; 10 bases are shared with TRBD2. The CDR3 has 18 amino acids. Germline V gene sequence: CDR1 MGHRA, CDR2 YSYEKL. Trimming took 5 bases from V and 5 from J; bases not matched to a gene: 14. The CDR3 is CASSYGTGTSVFTGELFF. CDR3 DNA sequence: TGCGCCAGCAGCTATGGCACCGGGACTAGCGTTTTTACCGGGGAGCTGTTTTTT.

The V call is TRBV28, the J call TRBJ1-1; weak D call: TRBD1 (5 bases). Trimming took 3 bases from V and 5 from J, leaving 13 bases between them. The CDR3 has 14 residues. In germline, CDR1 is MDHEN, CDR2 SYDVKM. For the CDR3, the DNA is TGTGCCAGCAGTTTCGTCAGGGAGACAACTGAAGCTTTCTTT. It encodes CASSFVRETTEAFF.

CDR3 loop: CASSLRAGTNTGELFF. The CDR3 region has the DNA TGTGCCAGCAGCTTGAGAGCGGGGACAAACACCGGGGAGCTGTTTTTT. The J gene is TRBJ2-2, the V gene TRBV7-9; weak D call: TRBD2 (7 bases). CDR1 and CDR2 (germline): SEHNR, FQNEAQ (reference sequence). The CDR3 loop spans 16 amino acids. Trimming pared 3 bases from V and 2 bases from J, leaving 13 bases between.

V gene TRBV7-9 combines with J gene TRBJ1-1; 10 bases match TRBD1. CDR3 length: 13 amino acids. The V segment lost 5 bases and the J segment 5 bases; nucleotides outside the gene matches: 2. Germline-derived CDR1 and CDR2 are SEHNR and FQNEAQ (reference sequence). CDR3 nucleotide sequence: TGTGCCAGCAGCGACAGGGGGCTAACTGAAGCTTTCTTT. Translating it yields CASSDRGLTEAFF. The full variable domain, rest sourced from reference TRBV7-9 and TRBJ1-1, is DTGVSQNPRHKITKRGQNVTFRCDPISEHNRLYWYRQTLGQGPEFLTYFQNEAQLEKSRLLSDRFSAERPKGSFSTLEIQRTEQGDSAMYLCASSDRGLTEAFFGQGTRLTVV.

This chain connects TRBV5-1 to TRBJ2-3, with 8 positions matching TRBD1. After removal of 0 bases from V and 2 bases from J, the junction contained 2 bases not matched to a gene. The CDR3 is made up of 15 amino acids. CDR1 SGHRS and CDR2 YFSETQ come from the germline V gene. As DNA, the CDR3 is TGCGCCAGCAGCTTGGTGGGACAGGCCACAGATACGCAGTATTTT. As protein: CASSLVGQATDTQYF.

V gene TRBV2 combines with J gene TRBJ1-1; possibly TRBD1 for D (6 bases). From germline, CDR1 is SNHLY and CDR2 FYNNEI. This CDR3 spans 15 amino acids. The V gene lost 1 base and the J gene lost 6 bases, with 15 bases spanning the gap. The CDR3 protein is CASSEVGGPVAEAFF. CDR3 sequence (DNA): TGTGCCAGCAGTGAAGTAGGGGGGCCTGTGGCTGAAGCTTTCTTT.